Listed below are T cell receptor beta chains from one sample, sequenced in a study of control samples from healthy donors and cancer patients. Generated by immunoSEQ multiplex PCR, the TCRdb table keeps only in-frame clones and is missing some. The table records around 140,000 clones, roughly 89% of them present only once. The sample consisted of PBMCs. Every receptor here comes from a man aged 50-60 years with head and neck cancer. Each CDR3 is given with its conserved first and last residue. Each record gives: V gene, D gene, J gene, clone size, CDR3 DNA, CDR3 protein. The D gene is left open where the match is weak. Size is omitted from some rows. Given values are once, few, many or a class for expanded clones.

TRBV6-2/TRBV6-3	NA	TRBJ1-5	NA	TGTGCCAGCAGTTACTCGATAGACAGCAATCAGCCCCAGCATTTT	CASSYSIDSNQPQHF
TRBV10-3	NA	TRBJ1-6	once	TGTGCCATCAGTGACCATGGGGCAGTAGGTTCACCCCTCCACTTT	CAISDHGAVGSPLHF
TRBV11-3	NA	TRBJ2-5	NA	TGTGCCAGCAGCCCGGGACTTCGAGAGACCCAGTACTTC	CASSPGLRETQYF
TRBV27	NA	TRBJ2-5	NA	TGTGCCAGCAGTTTAGGGGTGGTCCAAGAGACCCAGTACTTC	CASSLGVVQETQYF
TRBV19	NA	TRBJ1-2	NA	TGTGCCACCCGCGGGACACTCAACTATGGCTACACCTTC	CATRGTLNYGYTF
TRBV19	NA	TRBJ1-1	NA	TGTGCCAGTAGTTCGGGACTGACGAACACTGAAGCTTTCTTT	CASSSGLTNTEAFF
TRBV5-4	NA	TRBJ2-7	NA	TGTGCCAGCAGCTCGTACCTGCGGCCCTACGAGCAGTACTTC	CASSSYLRPYEQYF
TRBV5-4	TRBD1	TRBJ1-6	NA	TGTGCCAGCAGCCTGGGACAGACAAATTCACCCCTCCACTTT	CASSLGQTNSPLHF
TRBV7-8	NA	TRBJ2-7	NA	TGTGCCAGCAGGAGCAGCGTCAGGGCCCCCTCCTACGAGCAGTACTTC	CASRSSVRAPSYEQYF
TRBV28	TRBD1	TRBJ2-7	NA	TGTGCCAGCTCCTACCGCGGGACAGGGTGGCACGAGCAGTACTTC	CASSYRGTGWHEQYF
TRBV4-1	TRBD1	TRBJ2-1	NA	TGCGCCAGCAGCCAAGTATCCGGGACAGCGAACAATGAGCAGTTCTTC	CASSQVSGTANNEQFF
TRBV11-3	TRBD2	TRBJ2-1	NA	TGTGCCAGCAGCTTAGACCCTACTTACCTAGCGGGGGGGCCTCATGAGCAGTTCTTC	CASSLDPTYLAGGPHEQFF
TRBV9	TRBD2	TRBJ2-1	NA	TGTGCCAGCAGCTCCCAAAGCGGGGGGTACAATGAGCAGTTCTTC	CASSSQSGGYNEQFF
TRBV29-1	NA	TRBJ2-7	NA	TGCAGCGTTGAGGGCGGCGCCGAGCAGTACTTC	CSVEGGAEQYF
TRBV5-1	NA	TRBJ2-1	NA	TGCGCCAGCAGCCGAGACAGCTACAATGAGCAGTTCTTC	CASSRDSYNEQFF
TRBV6-5	NA	TRBJ1-1	NA	TGTGCCAGCAGTTATGGACAGAGGACTGAAGCTTTCTTT	CASSYGQRTEAFF
TRBV19	TRBD2	TRBJ2-1	few	TGTGCCAGTAGTATGACTAGCGGGAGTCTCAATGAGCAGTTCTTC	CASSMTSGSLNEQFF
TRBV5-8	NA	TRBJ1-1	NA	TGTGCCAGCAGCCAATTGACAGTGATGAACACTGAAGCTTTCTTT	CASSQLTVMNTEAFF
TRBV5-1	TRBD2	TRBJ2-7	NA	TGCGCCAGCAGCGCGGGGGGGGACAGAACCTACGAGCAGTACTTC	CASSAGGDRTYEQYF
TRBV5-1	NA	TRBJ2-1	NA	TGCGCCAGCACCCGGGTTCCGACAAACAATGAGCAGTTCTTC	CASTRVPTNNEQFF
TRBV27	TRBD2	TRBJ2-2	NA	TGTGCCAGCAGTTTATCGGGGGGACTAGCGTACACCGGGGAGCTGTTTTTT	CASSLSGGLAYTGELFF
TRBV5-1	TRBD2	TRBJ2-3	NA	TGCGCCAGCAGCTTGGCCCCCCTTAGCGGGAGAAACACAGATACGCAGTATTTT	CASSLAPLSGRNTDTQYF
TRBV18	NA	TRBJ2-7	NA	TGTGCCAGCTCACACCCGTTGGGCCAGGACACCTACGAGCAGTACTTC	CASSHPLGQDTYEQYF
TRBV5-6	NA	TRBJ2-7	NA	TGTGCCAGCAGCTTGGAATTGATGAGGGAGCAGTACTTC	CASSLELMREQYF
TRBV5-1	NA	TRBJ1-3	NA	TGCGCCAGCAGCCAGACAGGAGACTCTGGAAACACCATATATTTT	CASSQTGDSGNTIYF
TRBV5-5	TRBD1	TRBJ1-2	NA	TGTGCCAGCAGCTTACAGGGGGCGCAGGGCTACACCTTC	CASSLQGAQGYTF
TRBV7-9	NA	TRBJ2-3	NA	TGTGCCAGCAGCTTCGGTACGCAGTATTTT	CASSFGTQYF
TRBV18	TRBD1	TRBJ2-1	NA	TGTGCCAGCTCACCATCGAACAGGGGATATTGGGTTGAGCAGTTCTTC	CASSPSNRGYWVEQFF
TRBV7-7	TRBD1	TRBJ1-6	NA	TGTGCCAGCAGCTCCGAGACAGGGGCTAGCGTGGGCTCCTATAATTCACCCCTCCACTTT	CASSSETGASVGSYNSPLHF
TRBV10-3	TRBD1	TRBJ1-3	once	TGTGCCATCAGTGAGTCTGCACAGGGGAAACACACCATATATTTT	CAISESAQGKHTIYF
TRBV6-1	NA	TRBJ1-2	NA	TGTGCCAGCAGTGAAGTGTACAGGCTCACTGGCTACACCTTC	CASSEVYRLTGYTF
TRBV10-3	TRBD2	TRBJ2-5	NA	TGTGCCATCAAGGGAGGGGAGGAGACCCAGTACTTC	CAIKGGEETQYF
TRBV6-5	NA	TRBJ1-1	NA	TGTGCCAGCACCGCGGACGGGAACACTGAAGCTTTCTTT	CASTADGNTEAFF
TRBV5-1	NA	TRBJ2-7	NA	TGCGCCAGCAGCCCTGGGACCGCTAGCTACGAGCAGTACTTC	CASSPGTASYEQYF
TRBV7-9	NA	TRBJ2-7	NA	TGTGCCAGCACCCACTACCTCGGATCTAAGGCCTACGAGCAGTACTTC	CASTHYLGSKAYEQYF
TRBV28	TRBD2	TRBJ2-1	NA	TGTGCCAGCAGTTTACCAGGACTAGCGGGGGACAATGAGCAGTTCTTC	CASSLPGLAGDNEQFF
TRBV4-1	NA	TRBJ1-3	few	TGCGCCAGCAGTCGGAATGAAGGAAACACCATATATTTT	CASSRNEGNTIYF
TRBV7-2	TRBD1	TRBJ2-5	NA	TGTGCCAGCAGCTCCCAGGTGGACAGGAGCATCCAAGAGACCCAGTACTTC	CASSSQVDRSIQETQYF
TRBV30	NA	TRBJ1-1	NA	TGTGCCTGGAGTGTACCCAGGGAATACACTGAAGCTTTCTTT	CAWSVPREYTEAFF
TRBV28	NA	TRBJ1-5	NA	TGTGCCAGCAGTTTTTTTGGCGGGCAGCCCCAGCATTTT	CASSFFGGQPQHF
TRBV5-4	NA	TRBJ1-2	NA	TGTGCCAGGAAAAACAACTATGGCTACACCTTC	CARKNNYGYTF
TRBV27	TRBD2	TRBJ2-7	few	TGTGCCAGCAGTTTGGGAGGGGAGAGGGAGCAGTACTTC	CASSLGGEREQYF
TRBV2	NA	TRBJ1-5	NA	TGTGCCAGCAGTGATTTTGGCAATCAGCCCCAGCATTTT	CASSDFGNQPQHF
TRBV12-3/TRBV12-4	NA	TRBJ1-5	NA	TGTGCCAGCAGCGAAATAGACCAGCCCCAGCATTTT	CASSEIDQPQHF
TRBV6-1	NA	TRBJ1-1	NA	TGTGCCAGCAGTGAAACTTGGGGACAATTCGACGGAGGAGCTTTCTTT	CASSETWGQFDGGAFF
TRBV4-2	TRBD2	TRBJ2-1	NA	TGTGCCAGCAGCCCGAGACTAGCGGGGGGCCGCGAGCAGTTCTTC	CASSPRLAGGREQFF
TRBV19	NA	TRBJ1-4	NA	TGTGCCAGTAGTATTTACCCTAATGAAAAACTGTTTTTT	CASSIYPNEKLFF
TRBV6-5	NA	TRBJ2-5	once	TGTGCCACCCGCGAGGGGGTTACGGAGACCCAGTACTTC	CATREGVTETQYF
TRBV5-1	TRBD1	TRBJ2-2	NA	TGCGCCAGCAGCATAACAGGGGACCTAGCCGGGGAGCTGTTTTTT	CASSITGDLAGELFF